The 4 T cell receptor beta chains reported below all come from one sample, sequenced in a study (dated by TCRdb to the mid-2010s). The library came from 5' RACE. The data were produced on an Illumina MiSeq. TCRdb reprocessed the public reads (quality trimming at Q25 with fastp, clone calling with MiXCR) and kept in-frame beta chains. Each entry merges the rows of one CDR3 protein and shows their most common DNA and genes. This sample gives around 55,000 distinct CDR3 sequences in total; more than 20% of them show up just once. The top ten clones comprise 3% to 4% of the sample. Cells that were CD4+CD25+CD127-/low were the ones isolated as Tregs. Sequencing was performed on tumor-infiltrating Tregs sorted from the breast tumor. These receptors were taken from a female donor with breast cancer.

This clonotype was counted a few times. V is TRBV4-1 and J is TRBJ1-3, with D possibly TRBD1 on 5 matching bases. Per the germline V gene, CDR1 is MGHRA and CDR2 is YSYEKL. V was pared by 1 base and J by 5 bases, with 15 bases between. The length of the CDR3 is 16 residues. Here the CDR3 reads CASSQASAGLRNTIYF. CDR3 sequence (DNA): TGCGCCAGCAGCCAAGCCTCTGCAGGGTTAAGAAACACCATATATTTT.

Many counts were recorded for this clonotype. The CDR3 here is CASSLGDSAGYTF. CDR3 sequence (DNA): TGTGCCAGCAGCTTAGGGGACTCTGCTGGCTACACCTTC. The genes are TRBV7-2 and TRBJ1-2; tentative D call: TRBD1 (5 bases). The germline V and J ends were trimmed by 1 base and 7 bases, with 10 bases remaining between them. Germline V gene data show CDR1 as SGHTA and CDR2 as FQGNSA. The CDR3 is 13 residues long.

The chain employs TRBV20-1 and TRBJ2-7, with D perhaps assigned TRBD1 or TRBD2 (5 bases each). The CDR3 is 13 residues long. The V gene lost 5 bases and the J gene lost 5 bases, with 16 bases spanning the gap. Germline-derived CDR1 and CDR2 are DFQATT and SNEGSKA (reference sequence). CDR3 residues: CSAQPEVGDEQYF. The CDR3, as DNA: TGCAGTGCTCAGCCAGAAGTGGGGGACGAGCAGTACTTC.

The chain joins TRBV5-1 to TRBJ2-2, with TRBD2 as a possible D gene (6 bases). The V end was cut by 4 bases, the J end by 5 bases, with 15 bases between. The CDR3 totals 15 residues. The germline V gene encodes CDR1 SGHRS and CDR2 YFSETQ. Here the CDR3 reads CASSLTGAETGELFF. The CDR3 DNA reads TGCGCCAGCAGCCTCACGGGAGCGGAGACCGGGGAGCTGTTTTTT. Looking up the rest from reference TRBV5-1 and TRBJ2-2 gives the full variable domain: KAGVTQTPRYLIKTRGQQVTLSCSPISGHRSVSWYQQTPGQGLQFLFEYFSETQRNKGNFPGRFSGRQFSNSRSEMNVSTLELGDSALYLCASSLTGAETGELFFGEGSRLTVL.